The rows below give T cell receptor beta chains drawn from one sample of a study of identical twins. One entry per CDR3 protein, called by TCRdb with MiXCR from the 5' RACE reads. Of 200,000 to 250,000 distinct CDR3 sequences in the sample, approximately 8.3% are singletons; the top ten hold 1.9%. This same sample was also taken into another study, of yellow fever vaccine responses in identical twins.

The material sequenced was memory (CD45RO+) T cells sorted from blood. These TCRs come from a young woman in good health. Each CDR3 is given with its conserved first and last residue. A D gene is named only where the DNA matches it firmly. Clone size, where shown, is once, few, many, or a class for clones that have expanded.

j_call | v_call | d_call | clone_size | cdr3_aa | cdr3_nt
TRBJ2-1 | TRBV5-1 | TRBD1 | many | CASSPDRGSIYNEQFF | TGCGCCAGCAGCCCGGACAGGGGGTCCATCTACAATGAGCAGTTCTTC
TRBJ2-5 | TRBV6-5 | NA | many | CASSYSGWGQKETQYF | TGTGCCAGCAGTTACTCGGGTTGGGGGCAGAAAGAGACCCAGTACTTC
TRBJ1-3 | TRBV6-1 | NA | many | CASSLISGVSGNTIYF | TGTGCCAGCAGCCTCATATCAGGAGTATCTGGAAACACCATATATTTT
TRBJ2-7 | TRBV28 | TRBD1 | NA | CASSSAPGTGSYEQYF | TGTGCCAGCAGTTCGGCCCCCGGGACAGGGAGCTACGAGCAGTACTTC
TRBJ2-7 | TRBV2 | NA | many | CASSSRGENEQYF | TGTGCCAGCAGTTCCAGGGGGGAGAACGAGCAGTACTTC
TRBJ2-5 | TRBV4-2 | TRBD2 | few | CASSQSPGGGGETQYF | TGTGCCAGCAGCCAGTCCCCGGGGGGGGGCGGTGAGACCCAGTACTTC
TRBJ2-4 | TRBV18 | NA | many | CASSPRTVAKNIQYF | TGTGCCAGCTCACCTCGGACGGTAGCCAAAAACATTCAGTACTTC
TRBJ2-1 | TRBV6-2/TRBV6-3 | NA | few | CASSSRTQTPNNEQFF | TGTGCCAGCAGTAGCAGGACGCAAACCCCTAACAATGAGCAGTTCTTC
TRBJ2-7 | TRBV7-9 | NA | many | CASGKVPSEQYF | TGTGCCAGCGGCAAAGTCCCCTCCGAGCAGTACTTC
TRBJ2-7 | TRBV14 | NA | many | CASGQSFYEQYF | TGTGCCAGCGGACAGTCTTTCTACGAGCAGTACTTC
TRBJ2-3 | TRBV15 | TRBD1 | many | CATSRDRGQGADTQYF | TGTGCCACCAGCAGAGATCGGGGACAGGGGGCAGATACGCAGTATTTT
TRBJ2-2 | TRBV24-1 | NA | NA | CATSDAGARTGELFF | TGTGCCACCAGTGATGCCGGGGCGCGCACCGGGGAGCTGTTTTTT
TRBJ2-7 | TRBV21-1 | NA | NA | CASSLKSAPYEQYF | TGTGCCAGCAGTCTAAAAAGCGCCCCCTACGAGCAGTACTTC
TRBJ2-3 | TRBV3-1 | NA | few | CASSQDLPGVTDTQYF | TGTGCCAGCAGCCAAGATCTCCCAGGAGTCACAGATACGCAGTATTTT
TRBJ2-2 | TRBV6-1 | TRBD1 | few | CASSRQGSRTGELFF | TGTGCCAGCAGTCGACAGGGGTCTAGGACCGGGGAGCTGTTTTTT
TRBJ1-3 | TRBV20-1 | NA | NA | CSARGQESLNTIYF | TGCAGTGCTAGAGGACAGGAATCACTAAACACCATATATTTT
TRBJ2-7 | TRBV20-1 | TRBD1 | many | CSARDRGFEQYF | TGCAGTGCCCGGGACAGGGGGTTTGAGCAGTACTTC
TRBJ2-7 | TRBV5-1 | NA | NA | CASSRDREVEQYF | TGCGCCAGCAGCCGTGACAGAGAGGTCGAGCAGTACTTC
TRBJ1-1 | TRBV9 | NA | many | CASSVPGQNTEAFF | TGTGCCAGCAGCGTTCCAGGACAGAACACTGAAGCTTTCTTT
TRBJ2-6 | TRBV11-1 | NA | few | CASSPRWQLNSGANVLTF | TGTGCCAGCAGCCCACGCTGGCAGCTAAACTCTGGGGCCAACGTCCTGACTTTC
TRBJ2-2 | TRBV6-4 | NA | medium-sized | CASPPGLPICLNGELFF | TGTGCCAGTCCGCCGGGACTGCCGATTTGTTTGAACGGGGAGCTGTTTTTT
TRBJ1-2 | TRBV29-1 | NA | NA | CSVLSYGYTF | TGCAGCGTTCTATCCTATGGCTACACCTTC
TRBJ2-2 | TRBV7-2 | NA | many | CASSLAMTGELFF | TGTGCCAGCAGCTTGGCGATGACCGGGGAGCTGTTTTTT
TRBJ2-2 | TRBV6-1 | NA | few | CASRDREGGELFF | TGTGCCAGCAGAGACAGGGAGGGCGGGGAGCTGTTTTTT
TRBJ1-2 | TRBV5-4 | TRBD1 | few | CASSLAVTGANSYNF | TGTGCCAGCAGCTTGGCCGTGACAGGGGCTAATTCCTACAACTTC
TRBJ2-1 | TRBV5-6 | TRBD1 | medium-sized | CASSSISGTGNEQFF | TGTGCCAGCAGCTCCATTTCCGGGACAGGGAATGAGCAGTTCTTC
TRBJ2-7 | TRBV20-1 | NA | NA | CSARFSSYEQYF | TGCAGTGCTCGGTTTTCTTCCTACGAGCAGTACTTC
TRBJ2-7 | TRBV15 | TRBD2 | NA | CATSREREGSYEQYF | TGTGCCACCAGCAGGGAGCGGGAGGGTTCCTACGAGCAGTACTTC
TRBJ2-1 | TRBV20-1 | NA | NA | CRAFSSSYNEQFF | TGCAGGGCTTTTTCCAGCTCCTACAATGAGCAGTTCTTC
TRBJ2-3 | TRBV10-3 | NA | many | CAISEAGRTDTQYF | TGTGCCATCAGTGAGGCAGGTCGTACAGATACGCAGTATTTT
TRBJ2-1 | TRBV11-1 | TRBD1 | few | CAGSQGANEQFF | TGTGCCGGATCGCAGGGGGCTAATGAGCAGTTCTTC
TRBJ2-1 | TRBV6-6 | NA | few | CASSYRGGNEQFF | TGTGCCAGCAGTTACAGGGGTGGCAATGAGCAGTTCTTC
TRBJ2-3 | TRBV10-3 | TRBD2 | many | CAISGTQAGAGGDTQYF | TGTGCCATCAGTGGGACCCAGGCGGGAGCTGGAGGGGATACGCAGTATTTT
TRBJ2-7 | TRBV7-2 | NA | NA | CASSPRLGEQYF | TGTGCCAGCAGCCCCAGACTAGGGGAGCAGTACTTC
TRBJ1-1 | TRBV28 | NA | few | CATVRQGNTEAFF | TGTGCCACCGTCAGGCAGGGGAACACTGAAGCTTTCTTT
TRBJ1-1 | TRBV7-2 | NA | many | CASSSDGRGAEAFF | TGTGCCAGCAGCTCGGACGGTAGGGGCGCTGAAGCTTTCTTT
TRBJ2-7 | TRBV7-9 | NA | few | CASSTSGTFNEQYF | TGTGCCAGCAGCACATCCGGGACATTTAACGAGCAGTACTTC
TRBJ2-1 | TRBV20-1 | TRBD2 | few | CSASPPRGLDANEQFF | TGCAGTGCTAGCCCTCCGCGGGGACTAGATGCCAATGAGCAGTTCTTC
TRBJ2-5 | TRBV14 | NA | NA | CASSQGGGGGRQTQYF | TGTGCCAGCAGCCAAGGCGGCGGAGGGGGGCGACAGACCCAGTACTTC
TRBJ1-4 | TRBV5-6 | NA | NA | CASSPATSTNEKLFF | TGTGCCAGCAGTCCAGCCACATCAACTAATGAAAAACTGTTTTTT
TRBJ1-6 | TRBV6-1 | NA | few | CASSELVGGSSYNSPLHF | TGTGCCAGCAGTGAACTCGTGGGAGGGAGCTCCTATAATTCACCCCTCCACTTT